These 14 T cell receptor beta chains came from one sample sequenced in a study of CD8+ T cells in alopecia areata. Isolated RNA was reverse transcribed into cDNA used as the sequencing template. TCRdb's copy holds only in-frame clones and misses some; the assay was immunoSEQ multiplex PCR. This sample has about 56,000 clones; 90% to 97% occur once, and the top ten carry about 26%. Sequences were derived from CD8+ T cells sorted from blood, sampled at week 0. The receptors here all came from a human donor with alopecia areata.

The chain employs TRBV7-9 and TRBJ2-2; D remains unclear. Trimming stripped 2 bases from V and 8 bases from J, with 3 bases between. The germline gives CDR1 SEHNR, CDR2 FQNEAQ (reference sequence). The CDR3 is 11 amino acids. The CDR3 here is CASSLMGELFF. In DNA, the CDR3 is TGTGCCAGCAGCTTAATGGGGGAGCTGTTTTTT. The full variable domain, completed using reference TRBV7-9 and TRBJ2-2, is DTGVSQNPRHKITKRGQNVTFRCDPISEHNRLYWYRQTLGQGPEFLTYFQNEAQLEKSRLLSDRFSAERPKGSFSTLEIQRTEQGDSAMYLCASSLMGELFFGEGSRLTVL.

The chain uses TRBV7-9 and TRBJ1-1; D unclear. Trimming removed 1 base from V and 11 bases from J, with 8 bases in between. From germline, CDR1 is SEHNR and CDR2 FQNEAQ (reference sequence). CDR3 length: 11 amino acids. The CDR3 protein is CASSLDPRAFF. Here the CDR3 DNA reads TGTGCCAGCAGCTTAGACCCGAGGGCTTTCTTT.

J is TRBJ2-2 and V is TRBV11-3; D is unresolved. The ends were cut back, 0 bases at V and 2 bases at J, with 7 bases in the middle. The CDR3 totals 15 residues. Germline CDR1 SGHNT, CDR2 YENEEA. The CDR3 coding sequence is TGTGCCAGCAGCTTAGAACGGGTTAACACCGGGGAGCTGTTTTTT. As protein: CASSLERVNTGELFF.

The chain has TRBV7-2 and TRBJ2-5; a weak D match, TRBD2 (5 bases). V dropped 7 bases and J dropped 5 bases, with 14 bases sitting between them. This CDR3 comprises 13 residues. From germline, CDR1 is SGHTA and CDR2 FQGNSA. The CDR3 DNA is TGTGCCAGCACCCAAATCGGGGAGGAGACCCAGTACTTC. Translated, it gives CASTQIGEETQYF.

The gene calls are TRBV6-4 and TRBJ2-3; 10 bases fit TRBD2. The CDR3 totals 16 residues. In germline, CDR1 is MRHNA, CDR2 SNTAGT. The V segment lost 5 bases and the J segment 4 bases; nucleotides outside the gene matches: 9. The CDR3 nucleotides are TGTGCCAGCAGTCGGCGAGCGGGGGGGCCATCAGATACGCAGTATTTT. Translation gives CASSRRAGGPSDTQYF.

The chain joins TRBV19 to TRBJ1-1; D not resolved. In germline, CDR1 is LNHDA, CDR2 SQIVND (reference sequence). The CDR3 totals 14 residues. Trimming cost V 4 bases and J 1 base, with 10 bases left between them. The CDR3 spells CASSNRPTNTEAFF. The CDR3 DNA reads as TGTGCCAGTAGTAACCGACCGACGAACACTGAAGCTTTCTTT.

The rearrangement uses TRBV2 and TRBJ2-1, with D unclear. The CDR3 contains 15 residues. V shed 3 bases and J shed 0 bases, with 9 bases lying between them. The germline V gene encodes CDR1 SNHLY and CDR2 FYNNEI. The CDR3 region is CASSENPSSYNEQFF. The CDR3 nucleotides read TGTGCCAGCAGTGAGAACCCGAGCTCCTACAATGAGCAGTTCTTC. The full variable domain, rest sourced from reference TRBV2 and TRBJ2-1, is EPEVTQTPSHQVTQMGQEVILRCVPISNHLYFYWYRQILGQKVEFLVSFYNNEISEKSEIFDDQFSVERPDGSNFTLKIRSTKLEDSAMYFCASSENPSSYNEQFFGPGTRLTVL.

The chain carries TRBV12-5 and TRBJ1-1; the match to TRBD1 covers 10 bases. Germline V gives CDR1 LGHNT, CDR2 FRNRAP. V was clipped by 9 bases and J by 1 base; unmatched bases: 14. This CDR3 has 17 residues. The CDR3 loop is CASERRGTGEGNTEAFF. In DNA form, the CDR3 reads TGTGCTAGCGAACGTAGAGGGACAGGGGAGGGGAACACTGAAGCTTTCTTT.

The rearrangement joins TRBV19 to TRBJ2-3, with 12 bases identical to TRBD2. In germline, CDR1 is LNHDA, CDR2 SQIVND (reference sequence). The CDR3 has 16 residues. V was pared by 8 bases and J by 3 bases, with 9 bases of the junction left unmatched. The CDR3 loop reads CASSGLAGPRTDTQYF. The CDR3 nucleotides read TGTGCCAGTTCCGGACTAGCGGGACCACGAACAGATACGCAGTATTTT.

This clone was seen just once. This chain links TRBV11-3 with TRBJ1-1, with no clear D. V gave up 8 bases and J gave up 4 bases, with 17 bases separating them. Germline values: CDR1 SGHNT, CDR2 YENEEA. The CDR3 is made up of 14 amino acids. CDR3 nucleotide sequence: TGTGCCAGCTCCGTTTGGGATTTAACCACTGAAGCTTTCTTT. It specifies CASSVWDLTTEAFF.

The rearrangement joins TRBV7-9 to TRBJ2-1, with D uncertain. The CDR3 loop spans 13 amino acids. Trimming left V 7 bases short and J 9 bases short, with 16 bases between. Per the germline V gene, CDR1 is SEHNR and CDR2 is FQNEAQ (reference sequence). The CDR3 DNA follows: TGTGCCAGCACACTCAAAGTGGCGAGTGAGCAGTTCTTC. Its translation: CASTLKVASEQFF.

This sequence joins TRBV2 and TRBJ2-3, with 14 bases that match TRBD2. The V and J ends lost 6 bases and 5 bases, in that order; junction bases with no gene match: 13. Germline V gives CDR1 SNHLY, CDR2 FYNNEI. The CDR3 covers 18 residues. The CDR3: CASSGTSGGAILEDTQYF. DNA for the CDR3: TGTGCCAGCAGCGGGACTAGCGGGGGAGCCATCCTTGAAGATACGCAGTATTTT.

This chain connects TRBV7-9 to TRBJ2-1; 12 bases map to TRBD1. The germline V gene has CDR1 SEHNR and CDR2 FQNEAQ (reference sequence). V shed 5 bases, J shed 7 bases, and the junction held 6 bases outside the gene matches. This CDR3 is 15 amino acids long. Here the CDR3 DNA reads TGTGCCAGCAGCCCGGGACAGGGGGCTGGTAATGAGCAGTTCTTC. Encoded protein: CASSPGQGAGNEQFF.

The chain joins TRBV7-6 to TRBJ1-6; D unresolved. Trimming removed 1 base at V and 9 bases at J, with 7 bases between. Germline values: CDR1 SGHVS, CDR2 FNYEAQ. The CDR3 totals 13 residues. The CDR3 here is CASSLGGVSPLHF. The CDR3 DNA reads TGTGCCAGCAGCTTAGGTGGGGTTTCACCCCTCCACTTT. The variable domain in full, with the rest retrieved from reference TRBV7-6 and TRBJ1-6, is GAGVSQSPRYKVTKRGQDVALRCDPISGHVSLYWYRQALGQGPEFLTYFNYEAQQDKSGLPNDRFSAERPEGSISTLTIQRTEQRDSAMYRCASSLGGVSPLHFGNGTRLTVT.